These 11 T cell receptor beta chains originate from one sample sequenced in a study of T cell responses to AZD1222 COVID-19 vaccine. Measured with immunoSEQ multiplex PCR; TCRdb has only the in-frame clones, and not every one. Of roughly 110,000 clones listed, approximately 90% were seen once; the top ten hold less than 7.5%. Sequences were derived from peripheral blood, sampled 28 days after the second AZD1222 dose. The receptors here all came from an adult who received the AZD1222 COVID-19 vaccine.

The chain has TRBV5-1 and TRBJ1-1, with D unclear. Trimming pared 0 bases from V and 4 bases from J, leaving 7 bases between. The CDR3 sequence is 13 residues long. Germline-derived CDR1 and CDR2 are SGHRS and YFSETQ. CDR3 DNA: TGCGCCAGCAGCTTGGGGGCCCGCACTGAAGCTTTCTTT. Its protein product is CASSLGARTEAFF.

The chain is built from TRBV3-1 (or the pseudogene TRBV3-2) and TRBJ1-1; D remains unclear. V dropped 4 bases and J dropped 4 bases, with 13 bases sitting between them. The CDR3 loop spans 14 amino acids. From germline, CDR1 is LGHDT and CDR2 YNNKEL (reference sequence). CDR3 amino acids: CASSPVPGGTEAFF. CDR3 nucleotides: TGTGCCAGCAGCCCCGTACCGGGCGGCACTGAAGCTTTCTTT.

The V call is TRBV27, the J call TRBJ1-5, with D perhaps TRBD1 (6 bases). Germline V lookup: CDR1 MNHEY, CDR2 SMNVEV (reference sequence). The CDR3 is made up of 15 amino acids. The germline V and J ends were trimmed by 3 bases and 2 bases, with 11 bases remaining between them. The CDR3 loop is CASSLVGAGNQPQHF. The CDR3 DNA reads as TGTGCCAGCAGTTTGGTGGGGGCTGGCAATCAGCCCCAGCATTTT.

As to this clone: Additional DNA sequences in this sample encode the identical CDR3. V usage is TRBV10-1 and J usage is TRBJ1-5, with no clear D. V lost 4 bases and J lost 1, with 5 bases in between. The germline CDR1 and CDR2 sequences are WNHNN and SYGVQD (reference sequence). The CDR3 length is 13 residues. The CDR3 DNA reads as TGCGCCAGCAGTGGAGGAAGCAATCAGCCCCAGCATTTT. This encodes CASSGGSNQPQHF.

The chain couples TRBV6-5 to TRBJ1-1; TRBD1 is a possible D gene (6 bases). This CDR3 has 14 residues. V gave up 11 bases and J gave up 0 bases, with 16 bases separating them. Per the germline V gene, CDR1 is MNHEY and CDR2 is SVGAGI. CDR3 region: CAGTLGTLNTEAFF. DNA of the CDR3: TGTGCCGGGACTCTTGGGACATTGAACACTGAAGCTTTCTTT.

The chain uses TRBV5-4 and TRBJ2-5; 11 nucleotides match TRBD2. The junction had 12 bases not matched to a gene; V was cut back by 4 bases and J by 7 bases. The germline gives CDR1 SGHNT, CDR2 YYREEE (reference sequence). The CDR3 is 16 amino acids. CDR3 amino acids: CASSPRGLAERGTQYF. CDR3 DNA sequence: TGTGCCAGCAGCCCGCGGGGACTAGCGGAGCGAGGGACCCAGTACTTC. Looking up the rest from reference TRBV5-4 and TRBJ2-5 gives the full variable domain: ETGVTQSPTHLIKTRGQQVTLRCSSQSGHNTVSWYQQALGQGPQFIFQYYREEENGRGNFPPRFSGLQFPNYSSELNVNALELDDSALYLCASSPRGLAERGTQYFGPGTRLLVL.

The chain links TRBV30 to TRBJ2-1, with 7 bases matching TRBD2. J gave up 1 base and V 3 bases, and 6 bases lay outside the gene matches. From germline, CDR1 is GTSNPN and CDR2 SVGIG (reference sequence). The CDR3 runs 15 residues. The CDR3 loop reads CAWRVAGASYNEQFF. The CDR3, as DNA: TGTGCCTGGAGGGTGGCGGGAGCTTCCTACAATGAGCAGTTCTTC. Supplemented by reference TRBV30 and TRBJ2-1, the full variable domain reads SQTIHQWPATLVQPVGSPLSLECTVEGTSNPNLYWYRQAAGRGLQLLFYSVGIGQISSEVPQNLSASRPQDRQFILSSKKLLLSDSGFYLCAWRVAGASYNEQFFGPGTRLTVL.

The chain carries TRBV2 and TRBJ2-5; D remains ambiguous. V shed 6 bases and J shed 5 bases, with 7 bases lying between them. Germline V gene lookup returns CDR1 SNHLY and CDR2 FYNNEI. The CDR3 contains 11 residues. The CDR3 coding sequence is TGTGCCAGCAGCCCCCGTGAGACCCAGTACTTC. This translates into CASSPRETQYF.

The chain carries TRBV19 and TRBJ1-4; 7 bases agree with TRBD1. The germline gives CDR1 LNHDA, CDR2 SQIVND (reference sequence). This CDR3 spans 15 amino acids. The V gene end was trimmed by 4 bases and the J gene end by 3 bases; junction bases not matched to a gene: 5. The CDR3 DNA sequence: TGTGCCAGTAGTAAGGGGGCTGTGGCTAATGAAAAACTGTTTTTT. It codes for CASSKGAVANEKLFF.

For the CDR3, the DNA is TGCGCCAGCAGCTCCTACTCTATACGGGAAGATACGCAGTATTTT. Translated: CASSSYSIREDTQYF. The chain combines TRBV5-1 with TRBJ2-3; D might be TRBD2 (5 bases). V shed 3 bases and J shed 5 bases, with 16 bases lying between them. Germline lookup yields CDR1 SGHRS and CDR2 YFSETQ. The CDR3 is 15 residues long.

This clone showed up just once. The chain couples TRBV18 to TRBJ2-7; 8 bases align to TRBD2. There are 15 residues in the CDR3. V dropped 3 bases and J dropped 3; count of bases not matched to a gene: 7. The germline CDR1 and CDR2 sequences are KGHSH and LQKENI. CDR3 amino acids: CASSPGLGSFYEQYF. The CDR3 DNA follows: TGTGCCAGCTCACCGGGACTAGGTAGTTTCTACGAGCAGTACTTC.